The present entry profiles one T cell receptor (beta chain) with its context. Its antigen is not known. This sample is drawn from a study of Ad26.COV2.S vaccination and SARS-CoV-2 variants. For the study at large: Recipients of Ad26.COV2.S got it intramuscularly, once or twice 56 days apart.

Using immunoSEQ multiplex PCR, the repertoire was profiled, and TCRdb retains in-frame clones only, with some absent. In the table there are 300,000 to 350,000 clones, roughly 80% of which are singletons. The treatment is: over 15 received Ad26.COV2.S at low or high dose, single or two shots; about five received placebo; per-sample allocation not given. After the first vaccine or placebo injection, samples were drawn on day 63. A Boston adult aged 18-55 years was the donor. Whole-study findings and limits: Comparability of non-spike TCR breadth was observed across vaccine and placebo recipients.

Specimen: peripheral blood, collected in a trial of Ad26.COV2.S vaccine versus placebo. The receptor was derived from a person between 18 and 65 years old who received the Ad26.COV2.S COVID-19 vaccine or a placebo.

CDR3 residues: CAPRNQPQHF. The CDR3 nucleotides are TGTGCCCCCCGAAATCAGCCCCAGCATTTT. This sequence joins TRBV21-1 and TRBJ1-5. TRBV21-1 counts as a pseudogene. This CDR3 region has 10 residues.